This T cell receptor (beta chain) was identified during a study of spatial heterogeneity in lung cancer. Study-level information: Alpha-chain sequences were consistently detected less often than beta-chain sequences. The average count in raw reads for each unique TCR and UMI combination exceeded nine appearances. Study-level points and caveats: In blood, ubiquitous expanded tumor TCRs appeared more at resection than follow-up.

This clonotype was found a few times. Its antigen is currently unknown. Via MiXCR, TCRdb re-called the 5' RACE reads, giving one row per CDR3 protein. The table shows approximately 11,000 distinct CDR3 sequences, with 8.6% occurring only once. Time point described: sample taken at primary tumor resection. Sequencing of whole RNA from tumor, nontumor lung or frozen PBMC involved no sorting. The donor population consisted of some 70 patients with untreated, early-stage non-small cell lung cancer. The CDR3 spans 12 residues. V was cut by 6 bases and J by 7 bases, with 13 bases left in between. This sequence was found in a male donor with early-stage non-small cell lung cancer. This sample comprised PBMCs, obtained at surgery. This chain links TRBV12-3 or TRBV12-4 with TRBJ2-7; no reliable D call. The CDR3 region is CASSPAVGEQYF. The CDR3 DNA reads TGTGCCAGCAGCCCGGCGGTTGGGGAGCAGTACTTC.